The rows below give T cell receptor beta chains drawn from one sample of a study of human T cells and chemical hapten exposure. TCRdb reprocessed the RACE reads with MiXCR, giving one entry per CDR3 protein. The sample comprises a few hundred thousand distinct CDR3 sequences, around 5% of which are singletons, and around 8.8% rests with the top ten. This specimen consisted of whole blood, obtained in connection with sensitization to the hapten diphenylcyclopropenone (DPC). The source of these receptors is a woman aged 18-35 years with alopecia areata. Some clones in this sample may be carry-over from other donors' samples. Both conserved end residues are part of each CDR3. A D gene is named only where the DNA matches it firmly. For some rows the clone size is stated as once, few or many, or as a class when expanded; others skip it.

DNA: TGTGCCAGCAGTTCTACGGGACAGGGGTGGACTGAAGCTTTCTTT; CDR3: CASSSTGQGWTEAFF; size: -; J: TRBJ1-1; V: TRBV28; D: TRBD1
DNA: TGTGCCAGCAGTCCAGGACAGGGAAACTCCTACAATGAGCAGTTCTTC; CDR3: CASSPGQGNSYNEQFF; size: few; J: TRBJ2-1; V: TRBV12-3/TRBV12-4; D: TRBD1
DNA: TGCGCCAGCAGCCATGCCGGGACTAGCGAAACAGATACGCAGTATTTT; CDR3: CASSHAGTSETDTQYF; size: many; J: TRBJ2-3; V: TRBV4-3; D: TRBD2
DNA: TGTGCCAGCAGCTTAGAGGCTAGCGGGGGGTACGAGCAGTACTTC; CDR3: CASSLEASGGYEQYF; size: few; J: TRBJ2-7; V: TRBV7-9; D: TRBD2
DNA: TGTGCCAGCTCCAAACCAGGGGGACTGGAAAACACCATATATTTT; CDR3: CASSKPGGLENTIYF; size: few; J: TRBJ1-3; V: TRBV25-1; D: TRBD1
DNA: TGTGCCATCAGTGACCCCAGGACAGGGGCCTACGAGCAGTACTTC; CDR3: CAISDPRTGAYEQYF; size: few; J: TRBJ2-7; V: TRBV10-3; D: TRBD1
DNA: TGTGCCAGCAGCCTGGGCTTTTCCACTGGAAACACCATATATTTT; CDR3: CASSLGFSTGNTIYF; size: many; J: TRBJ1-3; V: TRBV12-3/TRBV12-4; D: -
DNA: TGTGCCAGCAGCCAAGTCCAGGGAAGTGTGTCTAATGAAAAACTGTTTTTT; CDR3: CASSQVQGSVSNEKLFF; size: few; J: TRBJ1-4; V: TRBV4-2; D: -
DNA: TGTGCCAGCAGCTCTCTATATCCGACTAGCGGGATGGGAGAGACCCAGTACTTC; CDR3: CASSSLYPTSGMGETQYF; size: many; J: TRBJ2-5; V: TRBV11-2; D: TRBD2
DNA: TGTGCCAGTAGTATAGTGGGACTGGGGACGAACACCGGGGAGCTGTTTTTT; CDR3: CASSIVGLGTNTGELFF; size: -; J: TRBJ2-2; V: TRBV19; D: -
DNA: TGTGCCAGCAGTTCGTTCCGGGATCCCCCCTACGAGCAGTACTTC; CDR3: CASSSFRDPPYEQYF; size: few; J: TRBJ2-7; V: TRBV12-3/TRBV12-4; D: -
DNA: TGTGCCACCAGCCCGACAGGGCCCGCCGCGGATACGCAGTATTTT; CDR3: CATSPTGPAADTQYF; size: few; J: TRBJ2-3; V: TRBV24-1; D: TRBD1
DNA: TGTGCCAGCTCACAGTCCTCGCAGCCCCAGCATTTT; CDR3: CASSQSSQPQHF; size: -; J: TRBJ1-5; V: TRBV18; D: -
DNA: TGTGCCAGCAGAAAAGGACAGGGGACAGATACGCAGTATTTT; CDR3: CASRKGQGTDTQYF; size: many; J: TRBJ2-3; V: TRBV6-4; D: TRBD1
DNA: TGTGCCAGCAGCCAAGATGTTGGGGAGGATGAGCAGTTCTTC; CDR3: CASSQDVGEDEQFF; size: -; J: TRBJ2-1; V: TRBV3-1; D: -